This is a list of T cell receptor beta chains from one sample in a study of early T cells in non-severe SARS-CoV-2 infection. MiXCR was run by TCRdb on the 5' RACE reads, yielding one entry per CDR3 protein. The sample comprises about 40,000 distinct CDR3 sequences, about 8% of which are singletons, and 12% rests with the top ten. The starting material was whole blood, obtained at baseline. These TCRs come from an adult who was a healthcare worker with PCR-confirmed SARS-CoV-2 infection or an uninfected control (not recorded which). CDR3s include the opening cysteine and the closing phenylalanine or tryptophan. The D gene is left open where the match is weak. Clone sizes are given selectively: once, few, many, or a class where the clone is expanded.

>TRBJ2-2|.|.|13|TRBV11-2
CASSLVWGRELFF
TGTGCCAGCAGCTTAGTCTGGGGGCGGGAGCTGTTTTTT
>TRBJ2-7|few|.|12|TRBV6-5
CASSYQGREQYF
TGTGCCAGCAGTTACCAGGGGCGGGAGCAGTACTTC
>TRBJ2-1|few|TRBD1|16|TRBV11-2
CASSLDPLTGLNEQFF
TGTGCCAGCAGCTTAGACCCACTGACAGGGTTGAATGAGCAGTTCTTC
>TRBJ2-6|medium-sized|.|19|TRBV3-1
CASSQEATRGASGANVLTF
TGTGCCAGCAGCCAAGAAGCTACCAGGGGCGCATCTGGGGCCAACGTCCTGACTTTC
>TRBJ2-5|.|TRBD2|17|TRBV4-3
CASSQGMTSGGGKTQYF
TGCGCCAGCAGCCAAGGGATGACTAGCGGGGGTGGGAAGACCCAGTACTTC
>TRBJ2-1|many|TRBD2|18|TRBV7-3
CASSLGLAGGPINNEQFF
TGTGCCAGCAGCCTTGGACTAGCGGGGGGCCCTATTAACAATGAGCAGTTCTTC
>TRBJ2-3|many|TRBD2|16|TRBV28
CASRQGLAVSRDTQYF
TGTGCCAGCAGACAGGGACTAGCGGTGAGCAGGGATACGCAGTATTTT
>TRBJ2-3|.|.|16|TRBV7-3
CASSPPEATFTDTQYF
TGTGCCAGCAGCCCCCCAGAGGCCACCTTCACAGATACGCAGTATTTT
>TRBJ1-1|few|.|12|TRBV6-1
CASRYSKGEAFF
TGTGCCAGCAGGTACAGCAAGGGTGAAGCTTTCTTT
>TRBJ1-2|.|.|15|TRBV4-3
CASSQTRTTNYGYTF
TGCGCCAGCAGCCAAACTAGGACAACTAACTATGGCTACACCTTC
>TRBJ1-1|many|.|16|TRBV23-1
CASSQPDQDAGPEAFF
TGCGCCAGCAGTCAACCTGACCAGGACGCGGGGCCTGAAGCTTTCTTT
>TRBJ2-1|few|TRBD2|13|TRBV7-9
CATSPSGGSEQFF
TGTGCCACTTCTCCTAGCGGGGGTAGTGAGCAGTTCTTC
>TRBJ2-7|many|TRBD1|13|TRBV6-5
CASSSDRGYEQYF
TGTGCCAGCAGTTCCGACAGGGGTTACGAGCAGTACTTC
>TRBJ2-1|many|TRBD1|15|TRBV20-1
CSATLQGGYYNEQFF
TGCAGTGCTACCCTACAGGGGGGCTACTACAATGAGCAGTTCTTC
>TRBJ2-5|many|.|15|TRBV7-6
CASSPYKGGQETQYF
TGTGCCAGCAGTCCATACAAGGGGGGGCAAGAGACCCAGTACTTC
>TRBJ1-5|few|.|14|TRBV12-3/TRBV12-4
CASSPSGGPQPQHF
TGTGCCAGCAGTCCCAGCGGGGGCCCCCAGCCCCAGCATTTT
>TRBJ1-2|many|TRBD1|15|TRBV6-6
CASTNEDRGLYGYTF
TGTGCCAGCACCAATGAGGACAGGGGGCTCTATGGCTACACCTTC
>TRBJ1-2|.|.|15|TRBV9
CASSSDSALGYGYTF
TGTGCCAGCAGCTCAGACAGTGCCCTTGGGTATGGCTACACCTTC
>TRBJ2-1|.|.|15|TRBV27
CASSLWGEQGYEQFF
TGTGCCAGCAGTTTATGGGGAGAACAGGGATATGAGCAGTTCTTC
>TRBJ2-7|many|.|11|TRBV12-3/TRBV12-4
CASSSQYEQYF
TGTGCCAGCAGTTCCCAATACGAGCAGTACTTC
>TRBJ2-7|many|.|14|TRBV5-1
CASSYVLDSYEQYF
TGCGCCAGCAGTTATGTCCTGGACAGCTACGAGCAGTACTTC
>TRBJ1-1|few|.|12|TRBV5-4
CASSSKQGEAFF
TGTGCCAGCAGCTCAAAACAGGGAGAAGCTTTCTTT
>TRBJ2-2|.|.|16|TRBV18
CATSLTMSANTGELFF
TGTGCCACCTCCCTCACGATGTCCGCAAACACCGGGGAGCTGTTTTTT
>TRBJ2-3|many|TRBD1|16|TRBV6-1
CATLDNPNQGADTQYF
TGTGCCACCCTTGACAACCCGAATCAGGGGGCAGATACGCAGTATTTT
>TRBJ1-4|many|.|14|TRBV3-1
CASSLQGTNEKLFF
TGTGCCAGCAGTCTACAGGGTACTAATGAAAAACTGTTTTTT
>TRBJ2-2|many|.|12|TRBV7-9
CASSFSTGELFF
TGTGCCAGCAGCTTCTCAACCGGGGAGCTGTTTTTT
>TRBJ1-4|many|TRBD1|14|TRBV11-2
CASSLDRLGEKLFF
TGTGCCAGCAGTCTGGACAGGTTGGGTGAAAAACTGTTTTTT
>TRBJ2-1|many|.|11|TRBV28
CASQVYNEQFF
TGTGCCAGCCAGGTCTACAATGAGCAGTTCTTC
>TRBJ2-7|few|.|14|TRBV5-1
CASSLDPGLGEQYF
TGCGCCAGCAGCTTGGATCCGGGCCTTGGAGAGCAGTACTTC